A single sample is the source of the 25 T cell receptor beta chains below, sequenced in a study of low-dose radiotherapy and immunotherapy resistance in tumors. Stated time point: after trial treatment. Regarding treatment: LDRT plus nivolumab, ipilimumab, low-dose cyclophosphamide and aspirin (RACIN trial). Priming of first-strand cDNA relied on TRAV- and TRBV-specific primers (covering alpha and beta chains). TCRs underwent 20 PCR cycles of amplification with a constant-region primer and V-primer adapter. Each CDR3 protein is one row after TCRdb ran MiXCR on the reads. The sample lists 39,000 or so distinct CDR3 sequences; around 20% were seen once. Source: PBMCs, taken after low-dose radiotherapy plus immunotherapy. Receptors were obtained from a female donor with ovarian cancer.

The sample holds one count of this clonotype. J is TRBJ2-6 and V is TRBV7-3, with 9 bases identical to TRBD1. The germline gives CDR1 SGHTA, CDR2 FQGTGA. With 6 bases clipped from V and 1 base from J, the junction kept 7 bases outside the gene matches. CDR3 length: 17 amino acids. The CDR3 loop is CASRKTGGGSGANVLTF. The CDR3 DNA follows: TGTGCCAGCAGGAAGACAGGGGGGGGATCTGGGGCCAACGTCCTGACTTTC.

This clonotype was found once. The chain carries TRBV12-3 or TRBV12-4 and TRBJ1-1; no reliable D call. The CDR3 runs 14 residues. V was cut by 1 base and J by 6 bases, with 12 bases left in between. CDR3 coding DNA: TGTGCCAGCAGTTTAGGTGCCAGGAGCTCTGAAGCTTTCTTT. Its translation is CASSLGARSSEAFF.

The CDR3 DNA follows: TGTGCCTGGAGTCCCTCCAGGGGTAATTCACCCCTCCACTTT. Translation gives CAWSPSRGNSPLHF. The chain uses TRBV30 and TRBJ1-6, with TRBD1 as a possible D gene (6 bases). The germline V and J ends were trimmed by 2 bases and 6 bases, with 11 bases remaining between them. CDR3 size: 14 residues. Germline-derived CDR1 and CDR2 are GTSNPN and SVGIG (reference sequence).

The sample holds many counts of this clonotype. The CDR3 DNA is TGTGCCACCAGCAGAGATTGGGCGGAAAACACCGGGGAGCTGTTTTTT. It codes for CATSRDWAENTGELFF. The chain uses TRBV15 and TRBJ2-2; D is uncertain. CDR1 LNHNV and CDR2 YYDKDF come from the germline V gene (reference sequence). This CDR3 comprises 16 residues. Trimming removed 0 bases at V and 2 bases at J, with 10 bases between.

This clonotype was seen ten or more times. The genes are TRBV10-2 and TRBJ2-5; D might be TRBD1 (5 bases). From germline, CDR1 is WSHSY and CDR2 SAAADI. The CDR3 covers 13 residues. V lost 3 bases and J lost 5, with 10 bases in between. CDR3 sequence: CASSDRAGETQYF. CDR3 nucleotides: TGCGCCAGCAGTGACAGGGCTGGGGAGACCCAGTACTTC.

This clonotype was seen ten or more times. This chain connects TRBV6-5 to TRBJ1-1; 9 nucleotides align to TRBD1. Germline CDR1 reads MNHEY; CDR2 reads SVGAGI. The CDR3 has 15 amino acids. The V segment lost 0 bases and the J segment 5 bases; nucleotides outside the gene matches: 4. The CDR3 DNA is TGTGCCAGCAGTTACTCGGGGACAGGGAAAACTGAAGCTTTCTTT. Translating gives CASSYSGTGKTEAFF.

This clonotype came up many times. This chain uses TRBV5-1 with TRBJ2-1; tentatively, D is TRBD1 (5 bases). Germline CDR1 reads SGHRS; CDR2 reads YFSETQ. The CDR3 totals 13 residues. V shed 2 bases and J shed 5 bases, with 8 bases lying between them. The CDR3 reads CASSFDRNNEQFF. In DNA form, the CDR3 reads TGCGCCAGCAGCTTCGACAGAAACAATGAGCAGTTCTTC.

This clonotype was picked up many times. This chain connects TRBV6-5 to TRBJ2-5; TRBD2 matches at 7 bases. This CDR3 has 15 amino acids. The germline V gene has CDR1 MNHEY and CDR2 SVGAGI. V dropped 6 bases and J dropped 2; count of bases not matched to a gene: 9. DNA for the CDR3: TGTGCCAGCAGCAAACGGGGGGACCAACAAGAGACCCAGTACTTC. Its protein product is CASSKRGDQQETQYF.

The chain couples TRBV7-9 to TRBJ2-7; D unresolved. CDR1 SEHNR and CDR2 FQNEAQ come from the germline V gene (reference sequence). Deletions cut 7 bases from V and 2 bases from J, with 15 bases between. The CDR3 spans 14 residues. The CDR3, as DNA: TGTGCCAGCACCTTCTTGCAGGTCCCCTACGAGCAGTACTTC. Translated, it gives CASTFLQVPYEQYF.

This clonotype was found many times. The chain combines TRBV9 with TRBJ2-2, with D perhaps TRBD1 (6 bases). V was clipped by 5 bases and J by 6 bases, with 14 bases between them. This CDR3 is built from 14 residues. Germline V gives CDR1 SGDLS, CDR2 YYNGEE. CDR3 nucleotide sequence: TGTGCCAGCAGTGCCCAGGGGATTCCCGGGGAGCTGTTTTTT. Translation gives CASSAQGIPGELFF. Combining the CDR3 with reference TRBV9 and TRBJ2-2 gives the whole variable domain DSGVTQTPKHLITATGQRVTLRCSPRSGDLSVYWYQQSLDQGLQFLIQYYNGEERAKGNILERFSAQQFPDLHSELNLSSLELGDSALYFCASSAQGIPGELFFGEGSRLTVL.

CDR3 coding DNA: TGTGCCAGCAGCGGACCGGGACAGGGGTATGAAAAACTGTTTTTT. Amino acids: CASSGPGQGYEKLFF. The gene calls are TRBV28 and TRBJ1-4, with TRBD1 matching 10 bases. The germline CDR1 and CDR2 sequences are MDHEN and SYDVKM. V shed 6 bases and J 6 bases; nucleotides not matched to a gene: 7. The CDR3 consists of 15 residues.

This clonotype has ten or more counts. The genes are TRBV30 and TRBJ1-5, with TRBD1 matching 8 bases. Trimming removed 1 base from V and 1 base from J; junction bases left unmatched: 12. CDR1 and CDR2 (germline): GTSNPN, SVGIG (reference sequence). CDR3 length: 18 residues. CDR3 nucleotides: TGTGCCTGGAGTGAACGGGACAGGCTCATCAAGAGCAATCAGCCCCAGCATTTT. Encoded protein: CAWSERDRLIKSNQPQHF.

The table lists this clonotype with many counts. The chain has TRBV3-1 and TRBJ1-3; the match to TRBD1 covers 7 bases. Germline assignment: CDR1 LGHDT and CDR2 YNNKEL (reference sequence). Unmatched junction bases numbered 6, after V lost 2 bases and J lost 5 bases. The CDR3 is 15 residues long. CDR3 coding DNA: TGTGCCAGCAGCCAACCGGACAGGAGCAGAAACACCATATATTTT. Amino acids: CASSQPDRSRNTIYF. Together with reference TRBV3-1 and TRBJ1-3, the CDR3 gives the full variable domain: DTAVSQTPKYLVTQMGNDKSIKCEQNLGHDTMYWYKQDSKKFLKIMFSYNNKELIINETVPNRFSPKSPDKAHLNLHINSLELGDSAVYFCASSQPDRSRNTIYFGEGSWLTVV.

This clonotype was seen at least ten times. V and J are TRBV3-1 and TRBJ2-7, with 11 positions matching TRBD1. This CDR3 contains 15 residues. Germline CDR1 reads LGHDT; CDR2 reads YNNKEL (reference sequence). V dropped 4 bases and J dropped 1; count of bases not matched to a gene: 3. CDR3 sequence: CASSRGTGGSYEQYF. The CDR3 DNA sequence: TGTGCCAGCAGCCGTGGGACAGGGGGATCCTACGAGCAGTACTTC.

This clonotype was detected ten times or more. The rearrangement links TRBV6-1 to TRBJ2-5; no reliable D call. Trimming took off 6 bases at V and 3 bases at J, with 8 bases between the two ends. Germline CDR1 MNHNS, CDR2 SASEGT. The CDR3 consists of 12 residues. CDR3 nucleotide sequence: TGTGCCAGCAGCCTGACAAAAGAGACCCAGTACTTC. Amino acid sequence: CASSLTKETQYF.

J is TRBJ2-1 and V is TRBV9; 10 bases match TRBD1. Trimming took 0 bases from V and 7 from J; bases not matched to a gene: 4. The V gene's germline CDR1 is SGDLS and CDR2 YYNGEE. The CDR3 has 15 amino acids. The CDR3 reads CASSVGTGGRNEQFF. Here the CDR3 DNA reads TGTGCCAGCAGCGTAGGGACAGGGGGACGTAATGAGCAGTTCTTC.

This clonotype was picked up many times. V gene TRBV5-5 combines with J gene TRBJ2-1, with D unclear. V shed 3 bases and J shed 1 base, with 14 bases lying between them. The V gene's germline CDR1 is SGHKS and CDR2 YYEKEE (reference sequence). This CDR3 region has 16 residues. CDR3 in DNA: TGTGCCAGCAGCTGGTCGGCCGGCCCTTCCTACAATGAGCAGTTCTTC. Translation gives CASSWSAGPSYNEQFF. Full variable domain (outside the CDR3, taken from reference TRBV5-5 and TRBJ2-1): DAGVTQSPTHLIKTRGQQVTLRCSPISGHKSVSWYQQVLGQGPQFIFQYYEKEERGRGNFPDRFSARQFPNYSSELNVNALLLGDSALYLCASSWSAGPSYNEQFFGPGTRLTVL.

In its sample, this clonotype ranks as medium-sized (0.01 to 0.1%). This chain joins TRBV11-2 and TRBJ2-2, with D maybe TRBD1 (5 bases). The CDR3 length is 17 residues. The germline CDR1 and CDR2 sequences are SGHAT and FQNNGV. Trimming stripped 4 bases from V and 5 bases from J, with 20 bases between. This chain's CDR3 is CASSSGATGLRTGELFF. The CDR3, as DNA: TGTGCCAGCAGCTCAGGCGCAACAGGTTTGAGGACCGGGGAGCTGTTTTTT.

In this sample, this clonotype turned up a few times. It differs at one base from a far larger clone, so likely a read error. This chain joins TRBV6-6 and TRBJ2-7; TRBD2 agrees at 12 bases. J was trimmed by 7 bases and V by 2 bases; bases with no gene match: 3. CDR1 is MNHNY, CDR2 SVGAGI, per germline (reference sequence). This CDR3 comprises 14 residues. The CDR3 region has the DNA TGTGCCAGCAGTTACGTCGGACTAGCGGGGGAGCAGTACTTC. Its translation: CASSYVGLAGEQYF.

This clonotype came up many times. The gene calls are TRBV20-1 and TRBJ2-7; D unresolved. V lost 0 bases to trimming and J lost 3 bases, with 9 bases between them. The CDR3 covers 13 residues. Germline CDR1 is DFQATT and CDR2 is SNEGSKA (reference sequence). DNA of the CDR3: TGCAGTGCTAGAGATGTAGATTTCTACGAGCAGTACTTC. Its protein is CSARDVDFYEQYF.

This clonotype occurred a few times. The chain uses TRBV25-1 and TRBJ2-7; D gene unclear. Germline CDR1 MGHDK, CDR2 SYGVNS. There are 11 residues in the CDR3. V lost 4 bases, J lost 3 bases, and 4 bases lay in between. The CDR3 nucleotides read TGTGCCAGCAGTGCCAACTACGAGCAGTACTTC. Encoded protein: CASSANYEQYF.

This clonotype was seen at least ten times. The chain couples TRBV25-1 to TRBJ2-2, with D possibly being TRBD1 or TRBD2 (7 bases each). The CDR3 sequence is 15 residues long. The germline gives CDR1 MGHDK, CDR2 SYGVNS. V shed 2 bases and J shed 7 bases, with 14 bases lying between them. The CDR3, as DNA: TGTGCCAGCAGTGAAAACAGGGGAGGGGGCGGGGAGCTGTTTTTT. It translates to CASSENRGGGGELFF.

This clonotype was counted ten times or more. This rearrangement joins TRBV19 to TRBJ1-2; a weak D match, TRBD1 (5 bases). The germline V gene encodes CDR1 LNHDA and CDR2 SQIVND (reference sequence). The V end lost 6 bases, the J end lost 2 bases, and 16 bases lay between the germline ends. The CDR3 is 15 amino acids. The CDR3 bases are TGTGCCAGTAGGCAAGGGGTTGCAGGAAACTATGGCTACACCTTC. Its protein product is CASRQGVAGNYGYTF.

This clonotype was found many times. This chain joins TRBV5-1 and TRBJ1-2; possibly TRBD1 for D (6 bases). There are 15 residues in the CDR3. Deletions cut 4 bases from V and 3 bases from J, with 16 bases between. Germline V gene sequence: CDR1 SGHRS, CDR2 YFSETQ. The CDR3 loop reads CASSPNRQDHYGYTF. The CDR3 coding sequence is TGCGCCAGCAGCCCGAACCGACAGGATCACTATGGCTACACCTTC. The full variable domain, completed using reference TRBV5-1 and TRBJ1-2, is KAGVTQTPRYLIKTRGQQVTLSCSPISGHRSVSWYQQTPGQGLQFLFEYFSETQRNKGNFPGRFSGRQFSNSRSEMNVSTLELGDSALYLCASSPNRQDHYGYTFGSGTRLTVV.

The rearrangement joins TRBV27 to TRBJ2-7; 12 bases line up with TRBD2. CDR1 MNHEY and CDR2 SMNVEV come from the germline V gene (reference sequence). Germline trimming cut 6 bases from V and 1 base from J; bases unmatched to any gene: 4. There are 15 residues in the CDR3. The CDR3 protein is CASSYLAGGSYEQYF. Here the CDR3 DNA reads TGTGCCAGCAGCTATCTAGCGGGAGGGTCCTACGAGCAGTACTTC.